Each of the 16 T cell receptor beta chains below was sequenced from the same sample in a study of shared clonotypes between healthy human individuals. The method was immunoSEQ multiplex PCR; TCRdb's version includes in-frame clones alone and lacks a portion of them. The sample includes more than 2 million clones, around 95% of them seen just once. The source material was naive CD4+ T cells sorted from blood. Described subset: CD45RA+ positively selected. These receptors all stem from a man between 18 and 35 years old in good health.

The gene calls are TRBV5-6 and TRBJ2-3, with a possible D match to TRBD2 (5 bases). V dropped 4 bases and J dropped 3 bases, with 9 bases sitting between them. This CDR3 region has 13 residues. CDR1 and CDR2 (germline): SGHDT, YYEEEE. The chain's CDR3 is CASSDSGTDTQYF. The CDR3, as DNA: TGTGCCAGCAGCGACTCGGGAACAGATACGCAGTATTTT.

The rearrangement joins TRBV9 to TRBJ2-2; D may be TRBD2 (5 bases). The CDR3 runs to 13 residues. V was trimmed by 3 bases and J by 7 bases, leaving 10 bases between them. CDR1 is SGDLS, CDR2 YYNGEE, per germline. CDR3 protein: CASSGARDGELFF. Written as DNA, the CDR3 is TGTGCCAGCAGCGGGGCGAGGGACGGGGAGCTGTTTTTT.

The chain joins TRBV5-4 to TRBJ2-3; D uncertain. V dropped 0 bases and J dropped 0 bases, with 5 bases sitting between them. Germline V CDR1 and CDR2: SGHNT, YYREEE (reference sequence). CDR3 length: 14 residues. The chain's CDR3 is CASSLDESTDTQYF. The CDR3 nucleotides are TGTGCCAGCAGCTTGGATGAGAGCACAGATACGCAGTATTTT.

The CDR3 is CASSIRTLISYEQYF. In nucleotides, the CDR3 is TGTGCCAGCAGCATTAGGACACTCATTTCCTACGAGCAGTACTTC. The chain combines TRBV9 with TRBJ2-7; the D gene is possibly TRBD1 (5 bases). This CDR3 has 15 residues. Per germline, CDR1 SGDLS and CDR2 YYNGEE. Trimming removed 4 bases at V and 1 base at J, with 15 bases between.

This chain connects TRBV10-3 to TRBJ2-5, with D possibly TRBD2 on 6 matching bases. V was clipped by 6 bases and J by 5 bases, with 22 bases between them. Germline loops: CDR1 ENHRY, CDR2 SYGVKD. This CDR3 comprises 16 residues. CDR3 loop: CAISRERPRAGETQYF. Here the CDR3 DNA reads TGTGCCATCAGCCGTGAGCGACCCAGGGCGGGGGAGACCCAGTACTTC.

The rearrangement joins TRBV6-5 to TRBJ2-1, with 8 nucleotides matching TRBD2. J was trimmed by 7 bases and V by 0 bases; bases with no gene match: 5. CDR3 length: 15 residues. The germline V gene has CDR1 MNHEY and CDR2 SVGAGI. The CDR3 is CASSYSSGMLNEQFF. The CDR3 DNA reads as TGTGCCAGCAGTTACTCTAGCGGGATGCTAAATGAGCAGTTCTTC.

The DNA for the CDR3 is TGTGCCAGCAGCGTATTCGGGCAGCCTAATGAAAAACTGTTTTTT. The encoded protein is CASSVFGQPNEKLFF. The genes are TRBV9 and TRBJ1-4, with D unclear. V was trimmed by 1 base and J by 3 bases, leaving 10 bases between them. CDR1 and CDR2 from the germline V gene are SGDLS and YYNGEE. This CDR3 comprises 15 residues.

The chain has TRBV19 and TRBJ2-1, with TRBD2 matching 8 bases. The junction had 8 bases not matched to a gene; V was cut back by 6 bases and J by 7 bases. The CDR3 extends over 14 amino acids. Germline-derived CDR1 and CDR2 are LNHDA and SQIVND (reference sequence). CDR3 coding DNA: TGTGCCAGTAGCCCTGGACTAGCTTGGAATGAGCAGTTCTTC. It codes for CASSPGLAWNEQFF.

The rearrangement links TRBV10-1 to TRBJ1-6, with 8 positions matching TRBD1. The CDR3 is made up of 13 amino acids. J gave up 10 bases and V 9 bases, and 8 bases lay outside the gene matches. In germline, CDR1 is WNHNN, CDR2 SYGVQD (reference sequence). CDR3 protein: CASSGQGQSPLHF. CDR3 DNA: TGCGCCAGTTCCGGACAGGGACAATCACCCCTCCACTTT.

CDR3 nucleotide sequence: TGTGCCAGCAGAGCCTCCGGGACTAGCGGCAATGAGCAGTTCTTC. Its protein is CASRASGTSGNEQFF. The genes are TRBV6-6 and TRBJ2-1; 11 bases line up with TRBD2. The CDR3 extends over 15 amino acids. With V trimmed by 6 bases and J by 6 bases, 7 bases remained unmatched. CDR1 MNHNY and CDR2 SVGAGI come from the germline V gene (reference sequence).

V gene TRBV11-3 combines with J gene TRBJ2-2, with TRBD2 identical over 12 bases. The CDR3 is 15 residues long. Trimming at V came to 5 bases and at J to 4 bases, leaving 2 bases not matched to a gene. CDR1 is SGHNT, CDR2 YENEEA, per germline. The CDR3 is CASSEGLAGTGELFF. DNA for the CDR3: TGTGCCAGCAGCGAGGGACTAGCGGGCACCGGGGAGCTGTTTTTT.

The rearrangement uses TRBV6-5 and TRBJ2-7; 8 nucleotides align to TRBD2. Germline values: CDR1 MNHEY, CDR2 SVGAGI. The CDR3 contains 13 residues. With V trimmed by 6 bases and J by 4 bases, 5 bases remained unmatched. The CDR3 sequence: CASSPGRVYEQYF. CDR3 in DNA: TGTGCCAGCAGCCCCGGGAGGGTTTACGAGCAGTACTTC.

The chain links TRBV4-3 to TRBJ2-1; 10 bases fit TRBD2. CDR3 length: 18 amino acids. Germline CDR1 is LGHNA and CDR2 is YSLEER. Trimming cost V 0 bases and J 7 bases; bases outside gene matches: 12. The CDR3 spells CASSQEGRASGSANEQFF. CDR3 nucleotides: TGCGCCAGCAGCCAAGAAGGTCGAGCTAGCGGGAGTGCGAATGAGCAGTTCTTC.

This chain uses TRBV9 with TRBJ1-2; no firm D call. Germline V lookup: CDR1 SGDLS, CDR2 YYNGEE. V lost 0 bases and J lost 6, with 12 bases in between. CDR3 length equals 14 residues. CDR3: CASSVEGGLNGYTF. In DNA, the CDR3 is TGTGCCAGCAGCGTAGAAGGAGGGCTCAATGGCTACACCTTC. Combining the CDR3 with reference TRBV9 and TRBJ1-2 gives the whole variable domain DSGVTQTPKHLITATGQRVTLRCSPRSGDLSVYWYQQSLDQGLQFLIQYYNGEERAKGNILERFSAQQFPDLHSELNLSSLELGDSALYFCASSVEGGLNGYTFGSGTRLTVV.

CDR3 sequence: CASRTGWTLNEQYF. CDR3 coding DNA: TGTGCCAGCAGAACAGGTTGGACTTTGAACGAGCAGTACTTC. The V call is TRBV2, the J call TRBJ2-7; D could derive from TRBD1 or TRBD2 (5 bases each). This CDR3 contains 14 residues. Germline lookup yields CDR1 SNHLY and CDR2 FYNNEI. V was cut by 6 bases and J by 5 bases, with 17 bases left in between.

The chain recombines TRBV30 with TRBJ1-2; TRBD1 matches 9 bases. Looked up from germline, CDR1 is GTSNPN and CDR2 is SVGIG (reference sequence). V dropped 0 bases and J dropped 1; count of bases not matched to a gene: 6. This CDR3 region has 16 residues. CDR3 sequence: CAWSVGGTGFNYGYTF. In nucleotides, the CDR3 is TGTGCCTGGAGTGTAGGAGGGACAGGGTTTAACTATGGCTACACCTTC.